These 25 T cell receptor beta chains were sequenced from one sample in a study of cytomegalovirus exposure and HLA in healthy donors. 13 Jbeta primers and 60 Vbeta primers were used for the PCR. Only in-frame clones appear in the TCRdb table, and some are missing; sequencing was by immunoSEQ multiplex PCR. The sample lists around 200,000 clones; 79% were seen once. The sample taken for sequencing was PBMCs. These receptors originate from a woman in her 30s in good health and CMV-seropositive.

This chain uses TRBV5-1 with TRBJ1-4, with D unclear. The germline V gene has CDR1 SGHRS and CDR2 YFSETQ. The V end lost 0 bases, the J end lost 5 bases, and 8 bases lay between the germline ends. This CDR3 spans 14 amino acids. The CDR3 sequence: CASSLEQWNEKLFF. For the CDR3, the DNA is TGCGCCAGCAGCTTGGAACAGTGGAATGAAAAACTGTTTTTT.

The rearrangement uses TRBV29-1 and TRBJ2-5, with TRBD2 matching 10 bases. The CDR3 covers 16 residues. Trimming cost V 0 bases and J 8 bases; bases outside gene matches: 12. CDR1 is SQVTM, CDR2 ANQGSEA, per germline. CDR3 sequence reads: CSVEDGSSGSIGTQYF. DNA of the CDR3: TGCAGCGTTGAAGATGGTTCTAGCGGGAGTATAGGCACCCAGTACTTC.

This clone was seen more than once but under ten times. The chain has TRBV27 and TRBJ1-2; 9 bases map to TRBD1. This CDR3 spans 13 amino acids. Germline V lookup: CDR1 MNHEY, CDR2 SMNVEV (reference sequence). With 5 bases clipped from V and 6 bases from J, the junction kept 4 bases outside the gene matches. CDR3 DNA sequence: TGTGCCAGCAGTCCCCGGACAGGGGATGGCTACACCTTC. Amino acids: CASSPRTGDGYTF.

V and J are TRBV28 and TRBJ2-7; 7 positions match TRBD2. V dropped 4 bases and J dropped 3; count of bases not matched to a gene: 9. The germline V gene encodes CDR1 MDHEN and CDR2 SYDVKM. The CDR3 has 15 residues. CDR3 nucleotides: TGTGCCAGCAGTTCCCCTAGCGGAGACAACTACGAGCAGTACTTC. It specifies CASSSPSGDNYEQYF.

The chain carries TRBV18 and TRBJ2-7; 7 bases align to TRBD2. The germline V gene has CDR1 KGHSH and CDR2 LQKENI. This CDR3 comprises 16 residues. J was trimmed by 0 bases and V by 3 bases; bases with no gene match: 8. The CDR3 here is CASSPPSGAPSYEQYF. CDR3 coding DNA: TGTGCCAGCTCACCTCCGAGCGGGGCACCCTCCTACGAGCAGTACTTC.

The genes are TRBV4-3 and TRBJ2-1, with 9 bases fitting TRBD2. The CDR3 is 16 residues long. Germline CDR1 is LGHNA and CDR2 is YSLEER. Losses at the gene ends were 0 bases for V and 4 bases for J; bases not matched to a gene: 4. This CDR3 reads CASSQDQGLAYNEQFF. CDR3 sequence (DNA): TGCGCCAGCAGCCAAGATCAGGGACTAGCTTACAATGAGCAGTTCTTC.

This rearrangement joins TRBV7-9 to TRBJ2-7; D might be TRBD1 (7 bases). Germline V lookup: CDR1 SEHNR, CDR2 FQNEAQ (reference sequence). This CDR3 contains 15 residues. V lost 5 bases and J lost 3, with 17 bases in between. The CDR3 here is CASSPRPGGNYEQYF. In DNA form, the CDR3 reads TGTGCCAGCAGCCCCCGACCAGGGGGGAACTACGAGCAGTACTTC.

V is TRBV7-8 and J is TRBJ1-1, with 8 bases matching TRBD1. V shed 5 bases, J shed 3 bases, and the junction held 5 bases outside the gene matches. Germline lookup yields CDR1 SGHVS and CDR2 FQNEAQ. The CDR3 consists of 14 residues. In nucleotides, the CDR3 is TGTGCCAGCAGCCCGGGACAGGAACACACTGAAGCTTTCTTT. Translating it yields CASSPGQEHTEAFF.

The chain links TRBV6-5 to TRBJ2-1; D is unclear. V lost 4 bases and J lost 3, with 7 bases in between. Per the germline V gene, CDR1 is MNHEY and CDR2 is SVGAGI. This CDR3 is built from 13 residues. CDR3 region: CASSWAVYNEQFF. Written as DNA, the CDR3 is TGTGCCAGCAGTTGGGCCGTCTACAATGAGCAGTTCTTC.

Here the CDR3 DNA reads TGCGCCAGCAGCCCCGAGCCCAGGGACAGGGAGACTGAAGCTTTCTTT. Translating it yields CASSPEPRDRETEAFF. The rearrangement uses TRBV4-1 and TRBJ1-1, with 9 positions matching TRBD1. The CDR3 has 16 amino acids. V gave up 4 bases and J gave up 5 bases; unmatched junction bases: 11. Germline CDR1 MGHRA, CDR2 YSYEKL.

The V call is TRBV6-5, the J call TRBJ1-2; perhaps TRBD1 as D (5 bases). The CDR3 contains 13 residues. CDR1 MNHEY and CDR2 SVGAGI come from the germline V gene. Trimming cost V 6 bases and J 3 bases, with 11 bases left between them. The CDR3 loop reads CASRRAGDYGYTF. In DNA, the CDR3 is TGTGCCAGCAGACGAGCGGGGGACTATGGCTACACCTTC.

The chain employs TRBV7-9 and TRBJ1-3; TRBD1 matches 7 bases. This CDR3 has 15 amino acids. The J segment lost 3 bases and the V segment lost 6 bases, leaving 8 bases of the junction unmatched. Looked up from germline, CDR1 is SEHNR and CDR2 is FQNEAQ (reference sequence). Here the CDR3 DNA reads TGTGCCAGCAGACCAGGGGGGCTTGTTGGAAACACCATATATTTT. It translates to CASRPGGLVGNTIYF.

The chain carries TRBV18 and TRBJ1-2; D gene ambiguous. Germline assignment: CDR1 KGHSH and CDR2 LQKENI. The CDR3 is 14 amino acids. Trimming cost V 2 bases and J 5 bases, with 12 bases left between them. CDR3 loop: CASSPSTEMYGYTF. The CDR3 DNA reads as TGTGCCAGCTCACCATCGACGGAGATGTATGGCTACACCTTC.

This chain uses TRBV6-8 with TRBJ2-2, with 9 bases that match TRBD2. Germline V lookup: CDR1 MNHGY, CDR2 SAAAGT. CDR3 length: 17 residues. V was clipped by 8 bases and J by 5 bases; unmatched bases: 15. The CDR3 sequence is CASRPRGGLAPTGELFF. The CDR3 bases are TGTGCCAGCCGCCCCAGAGGGGGACTAGCACCAACCGGGGAGCTGTTTTTT.

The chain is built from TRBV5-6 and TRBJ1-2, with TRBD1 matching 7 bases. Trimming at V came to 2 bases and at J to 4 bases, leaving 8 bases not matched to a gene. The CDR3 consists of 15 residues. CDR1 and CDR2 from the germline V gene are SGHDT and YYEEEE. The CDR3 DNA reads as TGTGCCAGCAGCTTCCCTATGACAGGGCCCTATGGCTACACCTTC. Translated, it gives CASSFPMTGPYGYTF.

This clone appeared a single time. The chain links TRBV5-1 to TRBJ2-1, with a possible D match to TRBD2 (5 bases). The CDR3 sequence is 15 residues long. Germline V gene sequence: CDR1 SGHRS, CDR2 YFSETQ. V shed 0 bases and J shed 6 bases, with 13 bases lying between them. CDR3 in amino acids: CASSLVLAEANEQFF. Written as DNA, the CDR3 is TGCGCCAGCAGCTTGGTTCTAGCAGAGGCCAATGAGCAGTTCTTC.

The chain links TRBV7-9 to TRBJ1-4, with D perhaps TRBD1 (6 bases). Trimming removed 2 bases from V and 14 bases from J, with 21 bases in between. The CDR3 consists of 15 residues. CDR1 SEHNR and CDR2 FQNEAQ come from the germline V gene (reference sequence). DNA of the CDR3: TGTGCCAGCAGCTTAACCGGGACACACCTTGGGCGGCTGTTTTTT. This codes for CASSLTGTHLGRLFF.

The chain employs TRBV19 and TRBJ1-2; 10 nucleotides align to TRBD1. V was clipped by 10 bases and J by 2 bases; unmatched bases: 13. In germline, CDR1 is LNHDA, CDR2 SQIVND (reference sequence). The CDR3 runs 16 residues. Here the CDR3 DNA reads TGTGCCATAAGACCGGACAGGGGGTCCGTCAACTATGGCTACACCTTC. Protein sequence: CAIRPDRGSVNYGYTF. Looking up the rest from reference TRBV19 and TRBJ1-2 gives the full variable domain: DGGITQSPKYLFRKEGQNVTLSCEQNLNHDAMYWYRQDPGQGLRLIYYSQIVNDFQKGDIAEGYSVSREKKESFPLTVTSAQKNPTAFYLCAIRPDRGSVNYGYTFGSGTRLTVV.

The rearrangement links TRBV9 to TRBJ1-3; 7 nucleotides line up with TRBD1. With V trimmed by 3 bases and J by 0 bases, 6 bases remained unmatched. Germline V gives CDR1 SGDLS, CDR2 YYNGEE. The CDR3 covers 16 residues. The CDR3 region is CASSAGDSLSGNTIYF. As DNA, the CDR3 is TGTGCCAGCAGCGCAGGGGACAGTCTCTCTGGAAACACCATATATTTT.

The CDR3 protein is CASTLTGVNYGYTF. The CDR3 DNA is TGTGCCAGTACCCTAACAGGGGTAAACTATGGCTACACCTTC. The chain employs TRBV19 and TRBJ1-2; TRBD1 matches 7 bases. J lost 2 bases, V lost 7 bases, and 7 bases had no gene match. CDR1 is LNHDA and CDR2 is SQIVND in the germline V gene (reference sequence). The CDR3 has 14 amino acids.

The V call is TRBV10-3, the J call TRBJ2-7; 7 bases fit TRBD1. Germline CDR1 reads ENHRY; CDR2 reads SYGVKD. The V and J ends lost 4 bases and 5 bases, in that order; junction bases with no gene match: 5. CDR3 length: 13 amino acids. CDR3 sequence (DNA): TGTGCCATCAGTGGACAGGGCCAAGACGAGCAGTACTTC. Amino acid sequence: CAISGQGQDEQYF.

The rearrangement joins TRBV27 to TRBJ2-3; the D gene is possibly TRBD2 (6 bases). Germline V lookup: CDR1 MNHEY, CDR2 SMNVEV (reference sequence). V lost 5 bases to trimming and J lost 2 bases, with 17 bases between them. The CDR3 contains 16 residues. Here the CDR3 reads CASSPRGSGYTDTQYF. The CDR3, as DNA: TGTGCCAGCAGTCCCCGGGGTAGCGGCTACACAGATACGCAGTATTTT.

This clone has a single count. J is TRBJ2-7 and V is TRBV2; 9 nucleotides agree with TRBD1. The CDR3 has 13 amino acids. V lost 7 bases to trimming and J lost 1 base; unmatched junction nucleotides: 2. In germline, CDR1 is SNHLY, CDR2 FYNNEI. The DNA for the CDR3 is TGTGCCAGCACCGGACAGGGGTCCTACGAGCAGTACTTC. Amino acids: CASTGQGSYEQYF.

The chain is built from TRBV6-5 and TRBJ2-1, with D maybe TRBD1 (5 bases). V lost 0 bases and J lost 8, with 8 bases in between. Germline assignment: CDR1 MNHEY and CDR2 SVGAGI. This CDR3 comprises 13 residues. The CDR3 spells CASSYSGADEQFF. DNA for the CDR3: TGTGCCAGCAGTTACTCTGGGGCGGATGAGCAGTTCTTC.

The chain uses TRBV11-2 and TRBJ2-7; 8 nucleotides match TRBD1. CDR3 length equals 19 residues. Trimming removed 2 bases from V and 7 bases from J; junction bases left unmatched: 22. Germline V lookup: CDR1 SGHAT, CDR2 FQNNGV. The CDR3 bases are TGTGCCAGCAGCTTACACCCCTTGGTTGTGCCGGACAGGGAGCGGGAGCAGTACTTC. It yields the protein CASSLHPLVVPDREREQYF.